One T cell receptor beta chain is described in this entry. What it binds is not known. This sequence may be a read error, since a much larger clone differs from it by one base. The data derive from a study of blood T cells in healthy people across ages. Study results and caveats: Age showed a roughly linear inverse relationship with TCR beta diversity per million T cells.

The use of a sample-barcoded 5' primer and a J-beta primer mix characterized a second PCR of roughly 7 to 11 cycles. TCRdb recomputed calls from the 5' RACE reads with MiXCR, one row per CDR3 protein. The table has hundreds of thousands of distinct CDR3 sequences, around 52% seen once. The V end was cut by 6 bases, the J end by 6 bases, with 18 bases between. Germline-derived CDR1 and CDR2 are ENHRY and SYGVKD. The CDR3 length is 15 residues. Source material: blood. The V call is TRBV10-3, the J call TRBJ2-1; D may be TRBD2 (6 bases). This clonotype was sampled from a woman of 80 years or more in good health. CDR3 coding DNA: TGTGCCATCAGGTCGGGGACTGGGGAAATCAATGAGCAGTTCTTC. Protein product: CAIRSGTGEINEQFF.